This T cell receptor beta chain was recovered during a study of CD8 T cells in ankylosing spondylitis. Overall study results and limits: In ankylosing spondylitis blood, a motif of roughly 8 highly homologous TCR beta variants appeared characteristic. Reportedly, significant enrichment of disease-linked clones occurred in matched ankylosing spondylitis synovial fluid. In synovial fluid and blood from reactive arthritis, some motif variants were previously reported.

TCRdb ran MiXCR on the 5' RACE reads and lists one entry per CDR3 protein. Counted here are 100,000 to 150,000 distinct CDR3 sequences, 7% occurring once; the ten biggest clones make up more than 9%. For this clonotype: Its antigen is unidentified.

This clonotype was sampled from a male donor with ankylosing spondylitis or in good health (not recorded which). The sample taken for sequencing was blood, either unsorted or a sorted T cell fraction (not recorded which).

As DNA, the CDR3 is TGTGCCAGCAACCAACTACAGGGGTGGACTGAAGCTTTCTTT. Encoded protein: CASNQLQGWTEAFF. The chain is built from TRBV7-9 and TRBJ1-1; TRBD1 aligns across 7 bases. In germline, CDR1 is SEHNR, CDR2 FQNEAQ (reference sequence). This CDR3 region has 14 residues. J gave up 5 bases and V 7 bases, and 10 bases lay outside the gene matches.